Shown below are 10 T cell receptor beta chains from a single sample sequenced in a study of regulatory T cells in long-lasting Graves disease. As to time point: newly diagnosed GD, antithyroid drugs for less than 3 months. After RNA was extracted from PBMCs, the TCR library was made from it. For TCR beta, libraries came from iRepertoire HTBI primers and Arm-PCR of CDR3 regions. One entry per CDR3 protein results from TCRdb running MiXCR on the multiplex PCR reads. This table holds about half a million distinct CDR3 sequences, around 12% found once. These data are also associated with another study on T cells in Graves' hyperthyroidism and ophthalmopathy.

This specimen consisted of peripheral blood mononuclear cells (PBMCs), obtained at new diagnosis, from a patient treated with antithyroid drugs. These receptors all stem from a woman in her twenties or thirties with Graves disease.

This clonotype was observed a handful of times. Its ends do not fully match the called genes, so a read error is possible. The gene calls are TRBV6-1 and TRBJ1-1; tentatively, D is TRBD1 (5 bases). Germline lookup yields CDR1 MNHNS and CDR2 SASEGT. This CDR3 comprises 13 residues. CDR3 bases: TGTGCCTGCAGAGGGACTTTGAACACTGAAGCTTTCTTT. Residues: CACRGTLNTEAFF.

This clonotype has ten or more counts. V is TRBV2 and J is TRBJ1-1; D gene unclear. Per the germline V gene, CDR1 is SNHLY and CDR2 is FYNNEI. The CDR3 totals 11 residues. Trimming removed 10 bases from V and 6 bases from J, with 12 bases in between. The CDR3 nucleotides are TGTGCCATCGTATTTAGAGCTGAAGCTTTCTTT. Translating gives CAIVFRAEAFF.

This clonotype was picked up many times. V and J are TRBV20-1 and TRBJ1-6; 7 bases line up with TRBD1. The germline CDR1 and CDR2 sequences are DFQATT and SNEGSKA (reference sequence). With V trimmed by 3 bases and J by 11 bases, 10 bases remained unmatched. The CDR3 consists of 14 residues. CDR3 loop: CSASVGGPRTPLHF. In DNA, the CDR3 is TGCAGTGCTAGCGTAGGGGGCCCCCGGACACCCCTCCACTTT.

This clonotype was observed many times. This chain joins TRBV27 and TRBJ2-1, with 9 bases identical to TRBD2. J lost 8 bases, V lost 5 bases, and 7 bases had no gene match. Germline CDR1 reads MNHEY; CDR2 reads SMNVEV (reference sequence). The CDR3 is made up of 14 amino acids. The CDR3 DNA sequence: TGTGCCAGCAGTGGGACTAGCTGGTTCGATGAGCAGTTCTTC. Translated, it gives CASSGTSWFDEQFF.

This clonotype has ten or more counts. The chain carries TRBV29-1 and TRBJ2-1; D gene ambiguous. The length of the CDR3 is 12 residues. Germline V gene sequence: CDR1 SQVTM, CDR2 ANQGSEA. Trimming pared 4 bases from V and 3 bases from J, leaving 7 bases between. The CDR3 bases are TGCAGCGTTGGGGCAGGCTACAATGAGCAGTTCTTC. This gives the protein CSVGAGYNEQFF.

This clonotype was counted a few times. This chain connects TRBV24-1 to TRBJ2-3, with D possibly matching TRBD1 (6 bases). Germline V gene sequence: CDR1 KGHDR, CDR2 SFDVKD. V was cut by 3 bases and J by 4 bases, with 16 bases left in between. This CDR3 region has 16 residues. The CDR3 protein is CATSDRDGQKPDTQYF. The DNA of the CDR3 is TGTGCCACCAGTGATAGGGACGGACAGAAACCAGATACGCAGTATTTT.

This clonotype was seen ten or more times. The chain employs TRBV27 and TRBJ2-1; D might be TRBD1 (5 bases). Germline lookup yields CDR1 MNHEY and CDR2 SMNVEV (reference sequence). V gave up 8 bases and J gave up 4 bases, with 12 bases separating them. CDR3 length: 13 amino acids. The CDR3 is CASGQTPYNEQFF. The CDR3 DNA sequence: TGTGCCAGCGGACAAACCCCATACAATGAGCAGTTCTTC.

This clonotype was seen many times. The chain recombines TRBV30 with TRBJ1-6, with D hard to call. Germline lookup yields CDR1 GTSNPN and CDR2 SVGIG (reference sequence). V was trimmed by 4 bases and J by 0 bases, leaving 10 bases between them. This CDR3 contains 15 residues. CDR3 loop: CAWNTVSSYNSPLHF. Here the CDR3 DNA reads TGTGCCTGGAATACAGTTAGCTCCTATAATTCACCCCTCCACTTT.

This clonotype was detected many times. V gene TRBV6-5 combines with J gene TRBJ1-1, with D uncertain. Germline V gene lookup returns CDR1 MNHEY and CDR2 SVGAGI. The CDR3 spans 15 residues. With 2 bases removed from V and 0 bases from J, the gap between germline ends came to 10 bases. Here the CDR3 reads CASSYQARLNTEAFF. As DNA, the CDR3 is TGTGCCAGCAGTTACCAGGCGAGGTTGAACACTGAAGCTTTCTTT.

Ten or more counts support this clonotype. The chain combines TRBV3-1 with TRBJ2-2, with no clear D. The V end lost 0 bases, the J end lost 3 bases, and 8 bases lay between the germline ends. The germline V gene encodes CDR1 LGHDT and CDR2 YNNKEL (reference sequence). The CDR3 runs 15 residues. The CDR3 region is CASSQDGLDTGELFF. CDR3 in DNA: TGTGCCAGCAGCCAAGATGGGCTGGACACCGGGGAGCTGTTTTTT.